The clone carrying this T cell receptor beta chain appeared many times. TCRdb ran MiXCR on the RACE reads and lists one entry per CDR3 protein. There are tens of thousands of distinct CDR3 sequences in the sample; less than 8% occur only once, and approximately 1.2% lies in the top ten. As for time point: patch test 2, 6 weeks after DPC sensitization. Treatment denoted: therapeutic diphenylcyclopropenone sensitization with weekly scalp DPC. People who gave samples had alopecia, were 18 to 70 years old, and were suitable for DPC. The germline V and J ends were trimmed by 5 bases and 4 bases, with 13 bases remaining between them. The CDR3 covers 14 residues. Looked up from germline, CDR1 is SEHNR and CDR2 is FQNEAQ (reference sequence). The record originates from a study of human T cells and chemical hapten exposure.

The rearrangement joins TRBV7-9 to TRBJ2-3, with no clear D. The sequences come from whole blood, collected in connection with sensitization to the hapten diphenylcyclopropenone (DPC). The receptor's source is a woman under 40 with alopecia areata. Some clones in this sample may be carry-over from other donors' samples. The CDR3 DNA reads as TGTGCCAGCAGCCATCAACCCGGTCCAGATACGCAGTATTTT. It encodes CASSHQPGPDTQYF.